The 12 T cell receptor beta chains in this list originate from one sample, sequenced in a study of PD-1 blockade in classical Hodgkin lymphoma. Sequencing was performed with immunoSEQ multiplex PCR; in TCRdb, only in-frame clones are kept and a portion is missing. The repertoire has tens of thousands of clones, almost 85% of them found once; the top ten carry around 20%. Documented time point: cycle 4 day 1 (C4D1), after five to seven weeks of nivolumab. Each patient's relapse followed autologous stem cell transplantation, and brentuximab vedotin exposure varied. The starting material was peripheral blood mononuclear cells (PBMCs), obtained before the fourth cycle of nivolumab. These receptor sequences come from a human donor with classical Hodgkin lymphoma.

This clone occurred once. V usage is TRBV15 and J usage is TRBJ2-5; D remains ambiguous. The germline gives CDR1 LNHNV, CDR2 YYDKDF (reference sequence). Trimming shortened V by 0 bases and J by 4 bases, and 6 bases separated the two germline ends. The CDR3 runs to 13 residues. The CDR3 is CATSREDRETQYF. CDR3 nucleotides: TGTGCCACCAGCAGAGAGGATCGAGAGACCCAGTACTTC.

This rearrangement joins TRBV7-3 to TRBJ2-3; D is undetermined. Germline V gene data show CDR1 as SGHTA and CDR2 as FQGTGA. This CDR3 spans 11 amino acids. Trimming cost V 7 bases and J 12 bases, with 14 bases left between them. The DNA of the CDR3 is TGTGCCAGCAAAAAAAACCGGTGCCAGTATTTT. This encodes CASKKNRCQYF.

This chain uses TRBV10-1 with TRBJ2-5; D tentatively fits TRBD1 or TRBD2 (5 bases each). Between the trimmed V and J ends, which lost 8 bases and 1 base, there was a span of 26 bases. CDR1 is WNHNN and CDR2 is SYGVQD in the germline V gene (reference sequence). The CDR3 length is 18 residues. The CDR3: CASPIDEGNDRSQETQYF. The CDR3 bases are TGCGCCAGCCCCATCGACGAGGGAAACGACAGATCCCAAGAGACCCAGTACTTC.

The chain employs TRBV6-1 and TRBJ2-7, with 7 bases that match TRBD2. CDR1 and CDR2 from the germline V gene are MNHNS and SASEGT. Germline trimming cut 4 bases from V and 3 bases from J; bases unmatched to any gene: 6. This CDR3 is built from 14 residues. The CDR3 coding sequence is TGTGCCAGCAGTGGACGGACTAGTTTCTACGAGCAGTACTTC. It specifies CASSGRTSFYEQYF.

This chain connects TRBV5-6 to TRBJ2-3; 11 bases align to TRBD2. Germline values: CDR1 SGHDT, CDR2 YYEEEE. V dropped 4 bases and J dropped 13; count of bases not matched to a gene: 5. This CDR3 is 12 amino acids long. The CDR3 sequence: CASSRLAGLEYF. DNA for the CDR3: TGTGCCAGCAGCCGACTAGCGGGGTTGGAGTATTTT.

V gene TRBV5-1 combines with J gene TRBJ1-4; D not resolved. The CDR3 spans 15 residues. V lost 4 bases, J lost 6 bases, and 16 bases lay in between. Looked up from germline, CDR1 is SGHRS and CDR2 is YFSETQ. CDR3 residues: CASSPTGKNYEKLFF. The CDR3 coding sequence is TGCGCCAGCAGCCCCACCGGGAAGAACTATGAAAAACTGTTTTTT.

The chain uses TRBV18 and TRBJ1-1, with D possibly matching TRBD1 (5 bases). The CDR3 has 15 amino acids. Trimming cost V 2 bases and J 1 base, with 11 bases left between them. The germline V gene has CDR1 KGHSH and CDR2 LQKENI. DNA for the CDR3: TGTGCCAGCTCACCAGGTCTGGACACGAACACTGAAGCTTTCTTT. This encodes CASSPGLDTNTEAFF.

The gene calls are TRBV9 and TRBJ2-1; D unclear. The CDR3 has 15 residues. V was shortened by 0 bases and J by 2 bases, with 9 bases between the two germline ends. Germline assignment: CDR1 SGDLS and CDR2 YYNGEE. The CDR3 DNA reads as TGTGCCAGCAGCGTAGCATCAGTTACCTACAATGAGCAGTTCTTC. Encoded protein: CASSVASVTYNEQFF.

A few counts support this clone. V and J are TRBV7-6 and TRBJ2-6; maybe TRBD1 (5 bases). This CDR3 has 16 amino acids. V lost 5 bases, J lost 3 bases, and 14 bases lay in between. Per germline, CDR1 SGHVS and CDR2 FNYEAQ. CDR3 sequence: CASSPGRVIGANVLTF. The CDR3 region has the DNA TGTGCCAGCAGCCCCGGCAGGGTGATTGGGGCCAACGTCCTGACTTTC.

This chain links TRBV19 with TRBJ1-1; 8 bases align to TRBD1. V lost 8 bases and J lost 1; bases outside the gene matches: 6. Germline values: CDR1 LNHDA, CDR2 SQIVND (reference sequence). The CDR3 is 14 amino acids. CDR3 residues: CASGIRGRNTEAFF. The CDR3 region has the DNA TGTGCCAGTGGAATCAGGGGGCGGAACACTGAAGCTTTCTTT.

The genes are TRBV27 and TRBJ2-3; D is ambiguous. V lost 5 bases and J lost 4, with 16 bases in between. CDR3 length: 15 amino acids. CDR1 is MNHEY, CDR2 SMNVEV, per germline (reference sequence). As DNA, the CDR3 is TGTGCCAGCAGTGTAATACCCTTATGGGCAGATACGCAGTATTTT. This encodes CASSVIPLWADTQYF.

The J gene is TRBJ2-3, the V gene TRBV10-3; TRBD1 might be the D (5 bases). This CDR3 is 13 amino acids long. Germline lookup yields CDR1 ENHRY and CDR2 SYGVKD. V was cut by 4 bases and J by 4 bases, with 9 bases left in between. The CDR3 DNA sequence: TGTGCCATCAGTGTTCAGGGTTCAGATACGCAGTATTTT. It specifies CAISVQGSDTQYF.